This T cell receptor (beta chain) was obtained from a study of vaccination effects on CD4 cells after COVID-19. Whole-study findings and limits: Infection-derived and vaccine-derived clones contracted markedly late after vaccination.

About this clone: Its antigen is not identified.

CDR3 length: 15 residues. CDR1 and CDR2 from the germline V gene are SGHAT and FQDESV (reference sequence). The ends lost 5 bases at V and 1 base at J; junction bases unmatched: 2. The data were produced by immunoSEQ multiplex PCR, yet TCRdb's version contains in-frame clones alone and is incomplete. The sample lists about 61,000 clones, roughly 72% occurring once. Ahead of sequencing, the ViraFEST assay grew antigen-specific CD4+ T cells using viral peptide pools. With more than 9 days of culture completed, CD4+ T cells were isolated. Two-dose BNT162b2 or mRNA-1273 vaccination was given to participants.

The clonotype was recovered from a human donor who received a COVID-19 vaccine. Specimen: CD4+ T cells from PBMCs cultured with HCoV-229E spike peptides, collected after COVID-19 vaccination. The V gene is TRBV11-1, the J gene TRBJ2-2, with 9 bases identical to TRBD1. The DNA of the CDR3 is TGTGCCAGCAGCCCGGGACAGGGGAACACCGGGGAGCTGTTTTTT. The encoded protein is CASSPGQGNTGELFF.